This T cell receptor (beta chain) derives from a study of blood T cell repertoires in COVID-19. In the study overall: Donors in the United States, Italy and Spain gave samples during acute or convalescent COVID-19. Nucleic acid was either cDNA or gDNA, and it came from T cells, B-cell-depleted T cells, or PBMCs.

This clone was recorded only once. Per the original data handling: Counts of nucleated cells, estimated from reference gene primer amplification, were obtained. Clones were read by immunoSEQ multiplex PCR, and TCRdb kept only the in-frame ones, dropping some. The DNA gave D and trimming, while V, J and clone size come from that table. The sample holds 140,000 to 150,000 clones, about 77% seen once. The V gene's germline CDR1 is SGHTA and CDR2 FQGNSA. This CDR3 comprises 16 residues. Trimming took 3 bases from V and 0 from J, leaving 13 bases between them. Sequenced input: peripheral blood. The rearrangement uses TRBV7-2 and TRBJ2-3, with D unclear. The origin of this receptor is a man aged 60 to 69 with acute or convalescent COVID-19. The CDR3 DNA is TGTGCCAGCAGCTTCCGCAGGCTTTCTAGCACAGATACGCAGTATTTT. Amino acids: CASSFRRLSSTDTQYF.